The 9 T cell receptor beta chains given below trace back to one sample, sequenced in a study of early T cells in non-severe SARS-CoV-2 infection. Via MiXCR, TCRdb re-called the 5' RACE reads, giving one row per CDR3 protein. The sample has roughly 70,000 distinct CDR3 sequences; around 21% are singletons. The sample here was whole blood, taken at baseline. Receptors were obtained from an adult who was a healthcare worker with PCR-confirmed SARS-CoV-2 infection or an uninfected control (not recorded which).

In this sample, this clonotype turned up a few times. The V and J genes are TRBV20-1 and TRBJ1-3; D is unresolved. Trimming cost V 5 bases and J 0 bases, with 8 bases left between them. Germline V gives CDR1 DFQATT, CDR2 SNEGSKA (reference sequence). There are 13 residues in the CDR3. In nucleotides, the CDR3 is TGCAGTGCTGGACTCCACTCTGGAAACACCATATATTTT. Protein: CSAGLHSGNTIYF.

The chain carries TRBV7-9 and TRBJ2-1; D remains unclear. The V end lost 0 bases, the J end lost 7 bases, and 7 bases lay between the germline ends. CDR1 and CDR2 from the germline V gene are SEHNR and FQNEAQ (reference sequence). The CDR3 length is 13 residues. CDR3 sequence reads: CASSLALPNEQFF. The CDR3 DNA reads TGTGCCAGCAGCTTAGCGTTGCCTAATGAGCAGTTCTTC.

The chain is built from TRBV4-1 and TRBJ1-6; D call uncertain. Trimming removed 4 bases from V and 9 bases from J, with 13 bases in between. In germline, CDR1 is MGHRA, CDR2 YSYEKL. This CDR3 has 14 amino acids. The CDR3 spells CASSRADSSSPLHF. CDR3 DNA: TGCGCCAGCAGCCGCGCAGATTCTAGTTCACCCCTCCACTTT.

The chain recombines TRBV19 with TRBJ2-1, with TRBD1 as a possible D gene (5 bases). Between the trimmed V and J ends, which lost 5 bases and 10 bases, there was a span of 18 bases. Per the germline V gene, CDR1 is LNHDA and CDR2 is SQIVND (reference sequence). CDR3 size: 14 residues. The CDR3 DNA is TGTGCCAGTAGTCCCCTACTCAGGGCGAGGGAGCAGTTCTTC. Translating gives CASSPLLRAREQFF.

V usage is TRBV12-3 or TRBV12-4 and J usage is TRBJ2-3, with 10 bases matching TRBD2. This CDR3 region has 14 residues. V trimming: 5 bases; J trimming: 6 bases; junction bases outside the gene matches: 5. CDR3 residues: CASSPSGGADTQYF. CDR3 nucleotides: TGTGCCAGCAGTCCAAGCGGGGGGGCGGATACGCAGTATTTT.

This clonotype was seen repeatedly, ten times or more. The V call is TRBV7-9, the J call TRBJ1-1; the D gene is possibly TRBD1 (5 bases). CDR1 and CDR2 from the germline V gene are SEHNR and FQNEAQ (reference sequence). CDR3 length: 13 amino acids. V was cut by 5 bases and J by 5 bases, with 12 bases left in between. CDR3 region: CASSQRGETEAFF. CDR3 nucleotides: TGTGCCAGCAGCCAACGAGGGGAAACTGAAGCTTTCTTT.

This clonotype was counted a few times. The V and J genes are TRBV3-1 and TRBJ1-2; TRBD1 might be the D (6 bases). V dropped 2 bases and J dropped 6 bases, with 10 bases sitting between them. This CDR3 has 13 amino acids. Per germline, CDR1 LGHDT and CDR2 YNNKEL (reference sequence). The CDR3 nucleotides read TGTGCCAGCAGCCAACGGGGGGCTGATGGCTACACCTTC. Translated, it gives CASSQRGADGYTF.

The chain joins TRBV5-1 to TRBJ2-1, with 10 bases fitting TRBD1. Per the germline V gene, CDR1 is SGHRS and CDR2 is YFSETQ. The CDR3 consists of 14 residues. V was pared by 2 bases and J by 9 bases, with 5 bases of the junction left unmatched. CDR3 bases: TGCGCCAGCAGCTTAGGGGGACAGGGGACTGAGCAGTTCTTC. Protein: CASSLGGQGTEQFF.

This clonotype was seen a few times. This chain links TRBV20-1 with TRBJ2-1; D is perhaps TRBD2 (7 bases). Looked up from germline, CDR1 is DFQATT and CDR2 is SNEGSKA (reference sequence). The V gene lost 3 bases and the J gene lost 6 bases, with 15 bases spanning the gap. The CDR3 spans 14 residues. CDR3 in DNA: TGCAGTGCTAGTAGGGGGGGAACCACCAATGAGCAGTTCTTC. Its translation: CSASRGGTTNEQFF.